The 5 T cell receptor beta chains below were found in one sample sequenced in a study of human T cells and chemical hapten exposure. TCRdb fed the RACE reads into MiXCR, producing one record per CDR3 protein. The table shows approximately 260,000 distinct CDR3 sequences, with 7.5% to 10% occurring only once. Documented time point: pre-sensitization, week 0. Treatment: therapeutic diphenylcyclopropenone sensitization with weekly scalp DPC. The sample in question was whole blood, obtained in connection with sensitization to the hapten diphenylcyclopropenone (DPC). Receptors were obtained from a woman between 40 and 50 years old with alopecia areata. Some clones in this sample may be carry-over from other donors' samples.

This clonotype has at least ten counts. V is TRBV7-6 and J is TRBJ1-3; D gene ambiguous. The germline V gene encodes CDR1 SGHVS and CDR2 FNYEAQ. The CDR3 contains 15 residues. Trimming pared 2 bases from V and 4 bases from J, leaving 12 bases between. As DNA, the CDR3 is TGTGCCAGCAGCTTAAACCTGCCGGAAGGAAACACCATATATTTT. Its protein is CASSLNLPEGNTIYF. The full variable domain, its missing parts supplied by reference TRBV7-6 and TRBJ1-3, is GAGVSQSPRYKVTKRGQDVALRCDPISGHVSLYWYRQALGQGPEFLTYFNYEAQQDKSGLPNDRFSAERPEGSISTLTIQRTEQRDSAMYRCASSLNLPEGNTIYFGEGSWLTVV.

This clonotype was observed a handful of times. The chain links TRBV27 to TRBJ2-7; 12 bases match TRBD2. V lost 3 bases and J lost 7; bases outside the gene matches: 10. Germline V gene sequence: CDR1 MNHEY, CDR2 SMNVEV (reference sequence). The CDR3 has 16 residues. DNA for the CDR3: TGTGCCAGCAGTTTGTTGTCTAGCGGGAGGGCCGGAGAGCAGTACTTC. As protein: CASSLLSSGRAGEQYF.

CDR3 sequence: CASSHIDRDRVHEQYF. The CDR3 nucleotides read TGTGCCAGCAGCCACATCGATCGGGACAGGGTTCACGAGCAGTACTTC. The chain has TRBV28 and TRBJ2-7, with TRBD1 matching over 9 bases. The CDR3 spans 16 residues. Losses at the gene ends were 6 bases for V and 5 bases for J; bases not matched to a gene: 14. Germline-derived CDR1 and CDR2 are MDHEN and SYDVKM.

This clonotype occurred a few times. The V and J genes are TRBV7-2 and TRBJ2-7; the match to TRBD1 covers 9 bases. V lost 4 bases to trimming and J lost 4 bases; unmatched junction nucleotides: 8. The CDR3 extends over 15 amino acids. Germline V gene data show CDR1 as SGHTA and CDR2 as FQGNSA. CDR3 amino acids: CASSSWTGAEYEQYF. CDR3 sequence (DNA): TGTGCCAGCAGCTCCTGGACAGGGGCGGAGTACGAGCAGTACTTC.

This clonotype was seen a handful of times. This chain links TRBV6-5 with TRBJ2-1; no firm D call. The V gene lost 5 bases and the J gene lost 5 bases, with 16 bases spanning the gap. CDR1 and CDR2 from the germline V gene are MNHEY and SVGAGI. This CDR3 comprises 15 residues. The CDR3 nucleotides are TGTGCCAGCAGTCTGACATTCCCACCCCACAATGAGCAGTTCTTC. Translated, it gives CASSLTFPPHNEQFF.